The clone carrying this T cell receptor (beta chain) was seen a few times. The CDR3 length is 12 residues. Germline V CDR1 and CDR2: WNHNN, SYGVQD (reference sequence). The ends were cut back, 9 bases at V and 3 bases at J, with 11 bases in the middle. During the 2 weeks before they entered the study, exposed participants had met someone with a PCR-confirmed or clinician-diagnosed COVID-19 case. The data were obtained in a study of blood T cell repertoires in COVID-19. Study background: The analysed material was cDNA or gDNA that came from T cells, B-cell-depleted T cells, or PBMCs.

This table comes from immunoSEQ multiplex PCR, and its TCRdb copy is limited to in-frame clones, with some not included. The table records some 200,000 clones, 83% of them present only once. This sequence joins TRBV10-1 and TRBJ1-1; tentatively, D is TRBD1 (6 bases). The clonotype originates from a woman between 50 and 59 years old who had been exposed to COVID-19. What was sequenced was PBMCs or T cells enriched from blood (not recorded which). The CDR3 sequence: CASSGDDTEAFF. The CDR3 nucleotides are TGCGCCAGTTCAGGGGACGACACTGAAGCTTTCTTT.